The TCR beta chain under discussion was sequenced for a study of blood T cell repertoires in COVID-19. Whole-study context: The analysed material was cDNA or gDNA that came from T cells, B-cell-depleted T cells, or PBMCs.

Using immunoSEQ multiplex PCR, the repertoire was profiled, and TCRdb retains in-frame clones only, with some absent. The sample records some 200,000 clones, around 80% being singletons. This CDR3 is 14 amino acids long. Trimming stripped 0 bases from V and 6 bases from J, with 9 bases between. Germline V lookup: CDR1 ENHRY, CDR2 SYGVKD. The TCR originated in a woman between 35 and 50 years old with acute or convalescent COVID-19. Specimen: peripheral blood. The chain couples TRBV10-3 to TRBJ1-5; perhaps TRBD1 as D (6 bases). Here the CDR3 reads CAISESTGSQPQHF. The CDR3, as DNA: TGTGCCATCAGTGAGTCTACAGGGTCTCAGCCCCAGCATTTT.